Each of the 9 T cell receptor beta chains below was sequenced from the same sample in a study of Graves' ophthalmopathy and Graves' hyperthyroidism. For repertoire sequencing, the TCR beta CDR3 regions were amplified from RNA transcripts. A first-round RT-PCR used HTBI primers, followed by a second-round multiplex PCR. TCRdb re-called the multiplex PCR reads with MiXCR, one entry per CDR3 protein. Found here are 1 million to 1.3 million distinct CDR3 sequences, 35% to 45% of them singletons; the top ten hold over 8.5%. Sample: peripheral blood or thyroid tissue (not recorded which). Every receptor here comes from an adult man with Graves' hyperthyroidism.

This chain connects TRBV7-9 to TRBJ2-7; D may be TRBD1 (5 bases). This CDR3 contains 17 residues. V gave up 5 bases and J gave up 8 bases, with 28 bases separating them. In germline, CDR1 is SEHNR, CDR2 FQNEAQ (reference sequence). The DNA for the CDR3 is TGTGCCAGCAGCGGTTCCGGAAACTCCTCGCAGGGAAGTCAGCAGTACTTC. Translation: CASSGSGNSSQGSQQYF.

The chain employs TRBV11-2 and TRBJ1-2; 8 bases align to TRBD1. The V gene's germline CDR1 is SGHAT and CDR2 FQNNGV. Trimming took 6 bases from V and 0 from J; bases not matched to a gene: 9. This CDR3 contains 16 residues. The CDR3 DNA follows: TGTGCCAGCAGACCGGGACAGGAGATAGCTAACTATGGCTACACCTTC. It is translated as CASRPGQEIANYGYTF.

This clonotype showed up just a few times. CDR3 DNA: TGTGCCAGCAGTTTTTTGGTCCGGGAGCTGTTTTTT. Translation gives CASSFLVRELFF. The rearrangement joins TRBV12-3 or TRBV12-4 to TRBJ2-2; D ambiguous. The CDR3 has 12 amino acids. The ends were cut back, 3 bases at V and 9 bases at J, with 8 bases in the middle.

Note on this clonotype: A read error may produce the germline difference seen at one junction end. The V and J genes are TRBV29-1 and TRBJ2-2; TRBD1 aligns across 7 bases. Germline assignment: CDR1 SQVTM and CDR2 ANQGSEA. The CDR3 consists of 14 residues. The CDR3 region is CSETDRMNTGELFF. The CDR3 nucleotides read TGCAGCGAAACGGACAGGATGAACACTGGGGAGCTGTTTTTT.

The chain carries TRBV25-1 and TRBJ2-7; TRBD1 matches at 8 bases. The trim removed 5 bases at V and 6 bases at J, leaving 9 bases unmatched. The CDR3 runs to 14 residues. Germline values: CDR1 MGHDK, CDR2 SYGVNS. In DNA, the CDR3 is TGTGCCAGCAGTACCGGATTACAGGGGGGCGAGCAGTACTTC. The encoded protein is CASSTGLQGGEQYF.

This clonotype appeared a few times. This chain joins TRBV6-6 and TRBJ2-7; D is unresolved. Between the trimmed V and J ends, which lost 7 bases and 5 bases, there was a span of 24 bases. The CDR3 is made up of 16 amino acids. Germline CDR1 reads MNHNY; CDR2 reads SVGAGI (reference sequence). The CDR3 sequence: CASTTNTFRVQNEQYF. DNA of the CDR3: TGTGCCAGCACCACGAACACGTTCCGGGTTCAGAACGAGCAGTACTTC.

This clonotype was detected ten times or more. V usage is TRBV6-5 and J usage is TRBJ1-2; the D is unclear. Germline values: CDR1 MNHEY, CDR2 SVGAGI. CDR3 length: 14 amino acids. V gave up 5 bases and J gave up 3 bases, with 13 bases separating them. CDR3 DNA: TGTGCCAGCAGTCGGCCGAGCTGGCACTATGGCTACACCTTC. This translates into CASSRPSWHYGYTF.

This clonotype came up many times. The CDR3 region is CASSLTGGEETQYF. The CDR3 region has the DNA TGTGCCAGCAGCTTGACAGGGGGCGAGGAGACCCAGTACTTC. V gene TRBV5-6 combines with J gene TRBJ2-5; 9 nucleotides match TRBD1. With 1 base clipped from V and 5 bases from J, the junction kept 3 bases outside the gene matches. Germline V CDR1 and CDR2: SGHDT, YYEEEE. CDR3 length: 14 amino acids.

The V call is TRBV9, the J call TRBJ1-5; 10 nucleotides match TRBD1. The CDR3 has 19 residues. Germline lookup yields CDR1 SGDLS and CDR2 YYNGEE. The V and J ends lost 7 bases and 0 bases, in that order; junction bases with no gene match: 16. The CDR3 sequence is CASSRTGTGETFSNQPQHF. The CDR3 DNA sequence: TGTGCCAGCTCGCGAACCGGGACAGGGGAGACATTTAGCAATCAGCCCCAGCATTTT.